This T cell receptor beta chain is drawn from a study of T cells in Graves' hyperthyroidism and ophthalmopathy. Study findings and constraints: Blood also held most thyroid clonotypes expanded beyond 0.001.

Amplified TCR beta CDR3 regions derived from RNA transcripts. HTBI primers were the set used in a first-round RT-PCR of the TCR CDR3. TCRdb re-analysed the multiplex PCR reads in MiXCR, keeping a single row per CDR3 protein. The sample records 550,000 to 700,000 distinct CDR3 sequences, around 42% being singletons. This clonotype was counted ten times or more. Its target is unknown. This CDR3 region has 12 residues. V shed 4 bases and J shed 3 bases, with 6 bases lying between them. Germline-derived CDR1 and CDR2 are SQVTM and ANQGSEA. Material: peripheral blood or thyroid tissue (not recorded which). The clonotype comes from an adult woman with Graves' disease, either hyperthyroidism or ophthalmopathy (not recorded which). This chain links TRBV29-1 with TRBJ1-4; no definite D call. DNA for the CDR3: TGCAGCGTTGGGTGGTCTAATGAAAAACTGTTTTTT. Protein product: CSVGWSNEKLFF.